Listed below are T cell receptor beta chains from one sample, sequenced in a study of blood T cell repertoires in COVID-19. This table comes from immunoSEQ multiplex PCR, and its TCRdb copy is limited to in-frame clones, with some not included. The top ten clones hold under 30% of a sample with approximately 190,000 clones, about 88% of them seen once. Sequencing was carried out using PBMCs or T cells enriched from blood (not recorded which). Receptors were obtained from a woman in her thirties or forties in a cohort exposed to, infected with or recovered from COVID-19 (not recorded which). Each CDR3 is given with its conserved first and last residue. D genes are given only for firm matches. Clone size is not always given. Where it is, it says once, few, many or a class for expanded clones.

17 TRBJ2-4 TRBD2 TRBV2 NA CASRLLPGLAGGNIQYF TGTGCCAGCAGACTCCTACCGGGACTAGCGGGGGGAAACATTCAGTACTTC
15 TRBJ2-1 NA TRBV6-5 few CASTPPGLIKGEQFF TGTGCCAGCACCCCTCCGGGACTGATAAAGGGTGAGCAGTTCTTC
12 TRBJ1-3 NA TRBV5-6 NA CASSLQTNTIYF TGTGCCAGCAGCTTGCAGACTAACACCATATATTTT
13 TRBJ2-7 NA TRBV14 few CASTPSLTAEQYF TGTGCCAGCACGCCGTCCCTGACAGCCGAGCAGTACTTC
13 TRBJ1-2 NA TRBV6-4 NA CASKKNLSRGGTF TGTGCCAGCAAAAAAAACCTTTCAAGGGGCGGCACCTTC
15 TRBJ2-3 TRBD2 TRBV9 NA CASSLAGVGTDTQYF TGTGCCAGCAGCCTAGCGGGAGTTGGGACAGATACGCAGTATTTT
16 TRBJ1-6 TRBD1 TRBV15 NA CATSRAPGTGNSPLHF TGTGCCACCAGCAGGGCCCCCGGGACAGGGAATTCACCCCTCCACTTT
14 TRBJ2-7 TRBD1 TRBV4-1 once CPRSRQGLGYEQYF TGCCCCCGCAGCCGACAGGGTTTAGGATACGAGCAGTACTTC
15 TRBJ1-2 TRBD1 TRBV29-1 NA CSVEGQGAPGGGYTF TGCAGCGTTGAGGGACAGGGGGCACCTGGCGGCGGCTACACCTTC
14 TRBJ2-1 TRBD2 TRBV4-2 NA CASRTSGLPPEQFF TGTGCCAGCCGGACTAGCGGACTCCCCCCTGAGCAGTTCTTC
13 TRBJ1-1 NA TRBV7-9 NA CASSPRQAPEAFF TGTGCCAGCAGCCCACGACAGGCCCCTGAAGCTTTCTTT
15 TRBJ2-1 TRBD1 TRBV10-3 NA CAIRGGQVDANEQFF TGTGCCATCAGGGGCGGACAGGTTGACGCCAATGAGCAGTTCTTC
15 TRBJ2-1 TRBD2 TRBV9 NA CASSVGGGWDNEQFF TGTGCCAGCAGCGTTGGCGGGGGATGGGACAATGAGCAGTTCTTC
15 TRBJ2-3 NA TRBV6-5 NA CASSQRLPDTDTQYF TGTGCCAGCAGCCAACGACTACCCGACACAGATACGCAGTATTTT
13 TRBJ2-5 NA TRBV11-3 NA CASSIRGEETQYF TGTGCCAGCAGCATCCGGGGAGAAGAGACCCAGTACTTC